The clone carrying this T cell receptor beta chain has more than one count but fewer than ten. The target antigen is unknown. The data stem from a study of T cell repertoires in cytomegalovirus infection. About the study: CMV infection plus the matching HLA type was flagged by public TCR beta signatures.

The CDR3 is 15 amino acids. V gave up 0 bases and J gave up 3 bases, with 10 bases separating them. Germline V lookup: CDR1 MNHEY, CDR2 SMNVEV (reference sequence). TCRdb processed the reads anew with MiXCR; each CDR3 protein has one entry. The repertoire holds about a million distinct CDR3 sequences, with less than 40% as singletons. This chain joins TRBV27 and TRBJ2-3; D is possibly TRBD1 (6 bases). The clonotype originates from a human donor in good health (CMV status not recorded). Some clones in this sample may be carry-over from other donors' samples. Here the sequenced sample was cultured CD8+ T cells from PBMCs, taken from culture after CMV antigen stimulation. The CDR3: CASSLSNRVTDTQYF. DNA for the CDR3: TGTGCCAGCAGTTTATCGAACAGGGTGACAGATACGCAGTATTTT.